Sequencing of this TCR beta chain was carried out in a study of PD-1 blockade in classical Hodgkin lymphoma. Profiling relied on immunoSEQ multiplex PCR, and the TCRdb table lists in-frame clones only, not all of them. The data contain 20,000 to 25,000 clones, over 70% of them seen just once; the ten biggest clones take up about 40%. In every patient, relapse followed autologous stem cell transplantation, while exposure to brentuximab vedotin differed. V was shortened by 2 bases and J by 5 bases, with 10 bases between the two germline ends. The germline gives CDR1 KGHSH, CDR2 LQKENI. The CDR3 extends over 13 amino acids.

The sample in question was peripheral blood mononuclear cells (PBMCs), obtained before the second cycle of nivolumab. This TCR was recovered from a human donor with classical Hodgkin lymphoma. The rearrangement uses TRBV18 and TRBJ2-7; TRBD1 might be the D (5 bases). The CDR3 region is CASSPEKGDEQYF. CDR3 in DNA: TGTGCCAGCTCACCAGAAAAAGGGGACGAGCAGTACTTC.